This TCR beta chain was recovered during a study of blood T cells in healthy people across ages. Findings and caveats of the study: Older individuals had lower TCR beta diversity per million T cells (the decline was roughly linear). In the absence of known donor CMV status, changes in expanded clonotypes were possibly confounded.

A J-beta primer mix and a sample-barcoded 5' primer were used in a second PCR of roughly 7 to 12 cycles. Every cDNA molecule carried a tag from a template-switch adaptor bearing 12 random nucleotides. TCRdb processed the 5' RACE reads anew with MiXCR; each CDR3 protein has one entry. Altogether 1.2 million to 1.5 million distinct CDR3 sequences are present, 59% being singletons, with the ten largest covering about 6.3%. In regard to this clonotype: What it binds is not known.

V was shortened by 1 base and J by 0 bases, with 14 bases between the two germline ends. CDR3 length equals 16 residues. Germline loops: CDR1 SGHRS, CDR2 YFSETQ. The gene calls are TRBV5-1 and TRBJ2-7; possibly TRBD2 for D (6 bases). Sequencing input: blood. This receptor was obtained from a man younger than 35 in good health. CDR3 amino acids: CASSLPSAGTSYEQYF. In nucleotides, the CDR3 is TGCGCCAGCAGCTTGCCCTCGGCGGGAACCTCCTACGAGCAGTACTTC.